This T cell receptor beta chain appears in the sequencing data of a study of post-analysis software for immune sequencing data. Study-wide background: The disease courses spanned relapsing-remitting, secondary progressive and progressive-relapsing forms of multiple sclerosis. Study-level points and caveats: Controls significantly exceeded multiple sclerosis patients in normalized Chao1 diversity. Under the F measure, samples that were prepared in one batch clustered strongly together. Relative to controls, patients had several TRBV segments at higher frequency, with TRBV5-6, TRBV5-1 and TRBV20-1 among these.

Unique molecular identifiers were built into the TCR beta cDNA libraries. T cells numbering roughly 0.85 to 10 million gave rise to some 520,000 cDNA molecules. Each CDR3 protein is one row after TCRdb ran MiXCR on the PCR reads. The sample has 750,000 to 950,000 distinct CDR3 sequences, approximately 57% seen once. The CDR3 covers 14 residues. Germline assignment: CDR1 SGHVS and CDR2 FNYEAQ. Comment on this clonotype: The antigen remains undetermined.

This clonotype was sampled from a girl under 18 with multiple sclerosis. The sequencing input was blood. The rearrangement joins TRBV7-6 to TRBJ2-4; D assignment may be TRBD1 or TRBD2 (5 bases each). Near its end, the DNA agrees better with TRBJ2-7, so the J call may be wrong. The CDR3 protein is CASNSPGTVYEQYF. The CDR3 DNA reads TGTGCCAGCAACTCCCCCGGGACGGTCTACGAGCAGTACTTC.